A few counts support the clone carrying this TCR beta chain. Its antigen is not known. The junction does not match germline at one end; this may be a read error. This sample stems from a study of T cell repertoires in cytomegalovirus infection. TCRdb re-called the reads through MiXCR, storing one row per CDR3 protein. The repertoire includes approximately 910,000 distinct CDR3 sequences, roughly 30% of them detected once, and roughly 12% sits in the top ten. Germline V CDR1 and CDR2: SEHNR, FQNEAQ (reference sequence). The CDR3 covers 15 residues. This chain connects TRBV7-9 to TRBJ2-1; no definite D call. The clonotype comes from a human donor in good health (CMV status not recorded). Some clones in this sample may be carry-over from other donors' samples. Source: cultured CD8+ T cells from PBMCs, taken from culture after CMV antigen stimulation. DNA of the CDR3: TGTGCCAGCAGCGTAGCCTCCTTAGAATACAATGAGCAGTTCTTC. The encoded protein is CASSVASLEYNEQFF. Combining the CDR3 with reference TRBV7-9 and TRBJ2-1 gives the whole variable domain DTGVSQNPRHKITKRGQNVTFRCDPISEHNRLYWYRQTLGQGPEFLTYFQNEAQLEKSRLLSDRFSAERPKGSFSTLEIQRTEQGDSAMYLCASSVASLEYNEQFFGPGTRLTVL.